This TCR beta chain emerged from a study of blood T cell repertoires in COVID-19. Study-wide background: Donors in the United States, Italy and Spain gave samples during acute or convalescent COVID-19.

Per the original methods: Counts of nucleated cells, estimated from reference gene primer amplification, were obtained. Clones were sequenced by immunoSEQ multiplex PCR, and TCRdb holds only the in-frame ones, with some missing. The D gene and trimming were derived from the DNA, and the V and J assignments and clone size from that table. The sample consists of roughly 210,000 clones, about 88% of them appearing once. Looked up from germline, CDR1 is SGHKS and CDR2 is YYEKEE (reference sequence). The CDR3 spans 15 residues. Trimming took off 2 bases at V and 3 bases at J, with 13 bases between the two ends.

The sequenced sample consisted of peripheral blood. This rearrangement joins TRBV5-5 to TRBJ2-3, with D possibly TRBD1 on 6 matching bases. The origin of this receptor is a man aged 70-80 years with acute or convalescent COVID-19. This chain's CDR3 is CASSLQGWITDTQYF. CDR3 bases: TGTGCCAGCAGCTTACAGGGTTGGATAACAGATACGCAGTATTTT.